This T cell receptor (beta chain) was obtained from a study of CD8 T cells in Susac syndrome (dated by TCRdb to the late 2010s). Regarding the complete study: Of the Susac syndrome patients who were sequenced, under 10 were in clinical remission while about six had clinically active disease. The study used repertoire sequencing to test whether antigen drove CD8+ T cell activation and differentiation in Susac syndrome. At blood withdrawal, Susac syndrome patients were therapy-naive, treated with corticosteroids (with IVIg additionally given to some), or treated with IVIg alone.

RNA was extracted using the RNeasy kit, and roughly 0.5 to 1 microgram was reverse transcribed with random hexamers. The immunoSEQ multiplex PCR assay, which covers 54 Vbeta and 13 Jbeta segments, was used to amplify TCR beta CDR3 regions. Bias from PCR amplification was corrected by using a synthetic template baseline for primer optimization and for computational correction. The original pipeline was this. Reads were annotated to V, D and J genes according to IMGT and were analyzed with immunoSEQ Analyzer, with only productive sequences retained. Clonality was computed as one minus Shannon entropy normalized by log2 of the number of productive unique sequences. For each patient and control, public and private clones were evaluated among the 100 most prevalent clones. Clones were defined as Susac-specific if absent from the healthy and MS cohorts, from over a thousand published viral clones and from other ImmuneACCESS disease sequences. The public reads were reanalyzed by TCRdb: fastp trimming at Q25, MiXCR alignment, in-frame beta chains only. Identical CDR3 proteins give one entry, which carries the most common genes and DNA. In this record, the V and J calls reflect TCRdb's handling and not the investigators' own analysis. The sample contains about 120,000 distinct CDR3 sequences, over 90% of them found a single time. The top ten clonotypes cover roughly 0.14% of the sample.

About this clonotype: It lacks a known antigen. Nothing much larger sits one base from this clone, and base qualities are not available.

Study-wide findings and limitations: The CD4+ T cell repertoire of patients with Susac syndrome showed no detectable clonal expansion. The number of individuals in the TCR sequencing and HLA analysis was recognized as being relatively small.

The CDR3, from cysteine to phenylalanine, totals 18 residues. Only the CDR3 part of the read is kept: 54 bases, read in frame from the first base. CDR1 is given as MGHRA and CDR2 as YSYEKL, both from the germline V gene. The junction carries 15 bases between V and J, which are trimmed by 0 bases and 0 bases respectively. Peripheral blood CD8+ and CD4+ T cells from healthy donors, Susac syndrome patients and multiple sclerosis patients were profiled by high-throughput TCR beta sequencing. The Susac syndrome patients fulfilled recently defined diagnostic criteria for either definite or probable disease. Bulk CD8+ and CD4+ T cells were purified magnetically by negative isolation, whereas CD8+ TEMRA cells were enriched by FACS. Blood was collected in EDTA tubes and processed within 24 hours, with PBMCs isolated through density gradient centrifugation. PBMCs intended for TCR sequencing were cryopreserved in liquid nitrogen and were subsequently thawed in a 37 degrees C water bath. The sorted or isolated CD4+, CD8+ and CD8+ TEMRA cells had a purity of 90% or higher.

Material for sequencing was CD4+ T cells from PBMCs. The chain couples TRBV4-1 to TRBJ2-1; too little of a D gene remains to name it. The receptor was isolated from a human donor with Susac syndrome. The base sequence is TGCGCCAGCAGCCAAGAAGGTTGGAGTGTGAGCTCCTACAATGAGCAGTTCTTC. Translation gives CASSQEGWSVSSYNEQFF.